The clone carrying this TCR beta chain was picked up a small number of times. The CDR3 totals 18 residues. This entry belongs to a study of T-cell reconstitution after alpha-beta-depleted transplantation in children. The TCRbeta library incorporated unique molecular identifiers. TCRdb redid the calling of the PCR reads with MiXCR, one entry per CDR3 protein. The sample consists of roughly 400,000 distinct CDR3 sequences, roughly 22% of them appearing once. The sequence came from a human donor who donated a stem cell graft to a child with acute myeloid leukemia. The chain joins TRBV12-2 to TRBJ2-1; the table's D gene call, TRBD2, was not cross checked with the DNA. TRBV12-2 is a recognized pseudogene. Sequencing was performed on PBMCs from the stem cell graft donor, taken from the stem cell graft. The CDR3 loop is CASRLGHILAGTYNEQFF. The CDR3 nucleotides are TGTGCAAGTCGCTTGGGTCATATATTAGCGGGGACCTACAATGAGCAGTTCTTC.